The 31 T cell receptor beta chains below were found in one sample sequenced in a study of T cell repertoires in ileal Crohn's disease. Generated by immunoSEQ multiplex PCR, the TCRdb table keeps only in-frame clones and is missing some. The sample records 1,500 to 1,600 clones, about nine tenths being singletons. The sample's time point: neoterminal ileum biopsy at postoperative endoscopy, about 6 months after surgery. The source material was ileal tissue. These receptors were collected from an adult with Crohn's disease.

The CDR3 DNA reads TGTGCCTGGAGTGGCGGACTCTTCGATGAGCAGTTCTTC. Its protein product is CAWSGGLFDEQFF. V is TRBV30 and J is TRBJ2-1; weak D call: TRBD2 (5 bases). CDR3 length: 13 amino acids. V gave up 1 base and J gave up 8 bases, with 12 bases separating them. Germline V CDR1 and CDR2: GTSNPN, SVGIG (reference sequence).

The V gene is TRBV7-3, the J gene TRBJ2-2; D may match TRBD1 or TRBD2 (5 bases each). From germline, CDR1 is SGHTA and CDR2 FQGTGA. V shed 5 bases and J shed 0 bases, with 13 bases lying between them. The CDR3 contains 16 residues. The CDR3 nucleotides are TGTGCCAGCAGCCCTGCTCGGGGCGCGAACACCGGGGAGCTGTTTTTT. Amino acids: CASSPARGANTGELFF.

The V gene is TRBV19, the J gene TRBJ2-7; D remains ambiguous. Germline loops: CDR1 LNHDA, CDR2 SQIVND (reference sequence). This CDR3 region has 13 residues. The V gene lost 3 bases and the J gene lost 1 base, with 7 bases spanning the gap. The CDR3 nucleotides read TGTGCCAGTAGTATTTCCCCATCCTACGAGCAGTACTTC. The encoded protein is CASSISPSYEQYF.

The chain links TRBV5-8 to TRBJ2-3; no clear D gene. The CDR3 runs 16 residues. Germline assignment: CDR1 SGHTS and CDR2 YDEGEE. Deletions cut 2 bases from V and 6 bases from J, with 19 bases between. The CDR3 region has the DNA TGTGCCAGCAGCTTTGATCCCGGTCGTATTTCGGATACGCAGTATTTT. This translates into CASSFDPGRISDTQYF.

CDR3: CASSQGNDEQYF. The CDR3 DNA is TGTGCCAGCAGCCAAGGGAACGACGAGCAGTACTTC. The chain uses TRBV5-4 and TRBJ2-7; D is uncertain. Trimming left V 4 bases short and J 5 bases short, with 10 bases between. Germline V lookup: CDR1 SGHNT, CDR2 YYREEE (reference sequence). This CDR3 region has 12 residues.

V usage is TRBV20-1 and J usage is TRBJ2-3, with D hard to call. The CDR3 sequence is 11 residues long. The germline V gene encodes CDR1 DFQATT and CDR2 SNEGSKA (reference sequence). V dropped 2 bases and J dropped 6 bases, with 6 bases sitting between them. DNA for the CDR3: TGCAGTGCTAGATTGTTGGATACGCAGTATTTT. The encoded protein is CSARLLDTQYF.

The chain is built from TRBV6-5 and TRBJ2-5; tentatively, D is TRBD1 or TRBD2 (7 bases each). The CDR3 is 14 amino acids. CDR1 MNHEY and CDR2 SVGAGI come from the germline V gene. V was cut by 10 bases and J by 5 bases, with 20 bases left in between. In nucleotides, the CDR3 is TGTGCCACCGCCAGGGGGGGGGCCTGGGAGACCCAGTACTTC. Its protein is CATARGGAWETQYF.

The rearrangement joins TRBV28 to TRBJ2-1, with D possibly TRBD1 on 5 matching bases. There are 14 residues in the CDR3. Trimming took 0 bases from V and 8 from J, leaving 11 bases between them. Germline CDR1 and CDR2: MDHEN and SYDVKM. CDR3 sequence reads: CASSLWQGGDEQFF. For the CDR3, the DNA is TGTGCCAGCAGTTTATGGCAGGGTGGGGATGAGCAGTTCTTC.

V is TRBV5-6 and J is TRBJ2-1, with 9 bases lining up with TRBD2. The CDR3 is 16 residues long. V was pared by 0 bases and J by 8 bases, with 9 bases of the junction left unmatched. Germline assignment: CDR1 SGHDT and CDR2 YYEEEE. CDR3 coding DNA: TGTGCCAGCAGCTTGGGTTGGGGTAGCGGGGGTGATGAGCAGTTCTTC. This gives the protein CASSLGWGSGGDEQFF.

The genes are TRBV6-6 and TRBJ1-5; D remains unclear. Germline V gene sequence: CDR1 MNHNY, CDR2 SVGAGI (reference sequence). The CDR3 has 14 amino acids. V lost 10 bases and J lost 4, with 17 bases in between. CDR3 loop: CATRGFRENQPQHF. The CDR3 DNA is TGTGCCACCCGAGGATTTCGAGAGAATCAGCCCCAGCATTTT.

The chain is built from TRBV6-1 and TRBJ1-5; D unclear. V was pared by 1 base and J by 0 bases, with 7 bases between. Germline lookup yields CDR1 MNHNS and CDR2 SASEGT. The CDR3 runs to 15 residues. In DNA, the CDR3 is TGTGCCAGCAGTGAAGGATTAAATAGCAATCAGCCCCAGCATTTT. Its protein product is CASSEGLNSNQPQHF.

The chain is built from TRBV10-1 and TRBJ2-1, with 11 bases identical to TRBD2. Per germline, CDR1 WNHNN and CDR2 SYGVQD (reference sequence). The length of the CDR3 is 14 residues. With 6 bases clipped from V and 7 bases from J, the junction kept 5 bases outside the gene matches. CDR3 protein: CASRNSGRENEQFF. In DNA form, the CDR3 reads TGCGCCAGCAGAAATAGCGGGAGGGAGAATGAGCAGTTCTTC.

The V call is TRBV7-9, the J call TRBJ2-7, with 9 positions matching TRBD1. This CDR3 comprises 15 residues. Germline V CDR1 and CDR2: SEHNR, FQNEAQ (reference sequence). Trimming took 2 bases from V and 0 from J; bases not matched to a gene: 2. CDR3 in amino acids: CASSLQGQGSYEQYF. Here the CDR3 DNA reads TGTGCCAGCAGCTTACAGGGACAGGGCTCCTACGAGCAGTACTTC. Variable domain in full (rest from reference TRBV7-9 and TRBJ2-7): DTGVSQNPRHKITKRGQNVTFRCDPISEHNRLYWYRQTLGQGPEFLTYFQNEAQLEKSRLLSDRFSAERPKGSFSTLEIQRTEQGDSAMYLCASSLQGQGSYEQYFGPGTRLTVT.

In its sample, this clone was seen once. The chain recombines TRBV9 with TRBJ2-5; 9 bases map to TRBD2. The V and J ends lost 0 bases and 1 base, in that order; junction bases with no gene match: 4. Germline V gives CDR1 SGDLS, CDR2 YYNGEE. The CDR3 extends over 16 amino acids. CDR3 coding DNA: TGTGCCAGCAGCGTAGCAGGCGGGAGGGCCCAAGAGACCCAGTACTTC. It codes for CASSVAGGRAQETQYF. The whole variable domain, filled in from reference TRBV9 and TRBJ2-5, reads DSGVTQTPKHLITATGQRVTLRCSPRSGDLSVYWYQQSLDQGLQFLIQYYNGEERAKGNILERFSAQQFPDLHSELNLSSLELGDSALYFCASSVAGGRAQETQYFGPGTRLLVL.

This clone was picked up one time. The chain is built from TRBV2 and TRBJ2-3; D is unresolved. CDR1 SNHLY and CDR2 FYNNEI come from the germline V gene. Trimming removed 5 bases from V and 5 bases from J, with 17 bases in between. The CDR3 covers 15 residues. The CDR3 DNA is TGTGCCAGCAGTTCCCAAGATCCGTGGGAAGATACGCAGTATTTT. The encoded protein is CASSSQDPWEDTQYF.

The chain employs TRBV14 and TRBJ1-1; D uncertain. Germline lookup yields CDR1 SGHDN and CDR2 FVKESK. Trimming removed 0 bases from V and 0 bases from J, with 8 bases in between. The CDR3 sequence is 15 residues long. DNA for the CDR3: TGTGCCAGCAGCCAAGAAAGGATCATGAACACTGAAGCTTTCTTT. This gives the protein CASSQERIMNTEAFF.

The rearrangement joins TRBV7-6 to TRBJ1-2; a possible D gene is TRBD1 (5 bases). Germline CDR1 is SGHVS and CDR2 is FNYEAQ. Trimming took off 5 bases at V and 8 bases at J, with 27 bases between the two ends. CDR3 size: 17 residues. Here the CDR3 reads CASSPQWQGTPPRGYTF. For the CDR3, the DNA is TGTGCCAGCAGCCCTCAGTGGCAGGGCACCCCGCCGAGAGGCTACACCTTC. The full variable domain, rest sourced from reference TRBV7-6 and TRBJ1-2, is GAGVSQSPRYKVTKRGQDVALRCDPISGHVSLYWYRQALGQGPEFLTYFNYEAQQDKSGLPNDRFSAERPEGSISTLTIQRTEQRDSAMYRCASSPQWQGTPPRGYTFGSGTRLTVV.

V usage is TRBV25-1 and J usage is TRBJ1-6; TRBD1 matches at 10 bases. There are 15 residues in the CDR3. CDR1 is MGHDK, CDR2 SYGVNS, per germline. The ends lost 6 bases at V and 9 bases at J; junction bases unmatched: 8. In nucleotides, the CDR3 is TGTGCCAGCAGCCAGACAGGGGGCAGGGGTTCACCCCTCCACTTT. Its translation is CASSQTGGRGSPLHF. Complete variable domain (other parts from reference TRBV25-1 and TRBJ1-6): EADIYQTPRYLVIGTGKKITLECSQTMGHDKMYWYQQDPGMELHLIHYSYGVNSTEKGDLSSESTVSRIRTEHFPLTLESARPSHTSQYLCASSQTGGRGSPLHFGNGTRLTVT.

This chain joins TRBV10-3 and TRBJ1-6; possible D gene TRBD1, 5 bases. The V and J ends lost 6 bases and 7 bases respectively, with 10 bases between them. Germline CDR1 and CDR2: ENHRY and SYGVKD. The CDR3 runs 13 residues. CDR3 protein: CAIRGPANSPLHF. The DNA of the CDR3 is TGTGCCATCAGGGGGCCAGCCAATTCACCCCTCCACTTT.

This chain uses TRBV28 with TRBJ2-7, with a tentative D call TRBD2 (6 bases). The V and J ends lost 2 bases and 3 bases respectively, with 17 bases between them. CDR1 is MDHEN and CDR2 is SYDVKM in the germline V gene. CDR3 size: 16 residues. CDR3 loop: CASSLIGGPRNYEQYF. CDR3 DNA: TGTGCCAGCAGTTTAATCGGGGGTCCGAGAAACTACGAGCAGTACTTC.

J is TRBJ2-1 and V is TRBV19, with a possible D match to TRBD2 (6 bases). V lost 10 bases and J 9 bases, leaving 19 bases between the germline ends. CDR3 length equals 13 residues. Germline V gives CDR1 LNHDA, CDR2 SQIVND (reference sequence). This CDR3 reads CATSRERRSEQFF. As DNA, the CDR3 is TGTGCCACATCTCGGGAGAGGAGGAGTGAGCAGTTCTTC.

This clone occurred once. J is TRBJ1-2 and V is TRBV19; no reliable D call. Trimming took off 5 bases at V and 4 bases at J, with 11 bases between the two ends. Germline-derived CDR1 and CDR2 are LNHDA and SQIVND (reference sequence). This CDR3 region has 13 residues. As DNA, the CDR3 is TGTGCCAGTAGTCCACAGACCTTCTATGGCTACACCTTC. Protein product: CASSPQTFYGYTF.

This chain connects TRBV12-5 to TRBJ2-7; possible D gene TRBD1, 6 bases. The V and J ends lost 2 bases and 0 bases respectively, with 8 bases between them. The CDR3 totals 14 residues. CDR1 and CDR2 from the germline V gene are LGHNT and FRNRAP. The CDR3 sequence: CASGLPRGSYEQYF. The CDR3 DNA reads TGTGCTAGTGGTTTGCCCAGGGGCTCCTACGAGCAGTACTTC.

The chain links TRBV7-9 to TRBJ2-1; TRBD2 matches 11 bases. The V gene end was trimmed by 4 bases and the J gene end by 1 base; junction bases not matched to a gene: 3. This CDR3 region has 16 residues. The germline CDR1 and CDR2 sequences are SEHNR and FQNEAQ (reference sequence). The CDR3 region is CASSSLAGASYNEQFF. CDR3 coding DNA: TGTGCCAGCAGCTCACTAGCGGGAGCGTCCTACAATGAGCAGTTCTTC.

This sequence joins TRBV29-1 and TRBJ2-7; the match to TRBD2 covers 12 bases. The germline V gene has CDR1 SQVTM and CDR2 ANQGSEA. This CDR3 has 13 residues. Unmatched junction bases numbered 1, after V lost 5 bases and J lost 2 bases. The CDR3 spells CSVRTSGAYEQYF. Here the CDR3 DNA reads TGCAGCGTTCGGACTAGCGGGGCCTACGAGCAGTACTTC.

The V gene is TRBV10-2, the J gene TRBJ2-6, with unresolved D. Germline CDR1 WSHSY, CDR2 SAAADI. V lost 4 bases and J 0 bases, leaving 10 bases between the germline ends. The length of the CDR3 is 16 residues. The CDR3 bases are TGCGCCAGCAGTGTCTTTGGGGACTCTGGGGCCAACGTCCTGACTTTC. Its protein is CASSVFGDSGANVLTF.

This rearrangement joins TRBV18 to TRBJ2-7, with 9 bases lining up with TRBD1. V gave up 4 bases and J gave up 6 bases; unmatched junction bases: 7. Germline CDR1 is KGHSH and CDR2 is LQKENI. This CDR3 has 14 amino acids. The CDR3 spells CASSLSGQGREQYF. Written as DNA, the CDR3 is TGTGCCAGCTCACTATCGGGACAGGGACGCGAGCAGTACTTC.

This clone is a singleton in its sample. The V and J genes are TRBV6-5 and TRBJ2-7, with D perhaps TRBD1 (6 bases). The CDR3 is made up of 15 amino acids. V lost 2 bases and J lost 0, with 11 bases in between. CDR1 and CDR2 from the germline V gene are MNHEY and SVGAGI. This CDR3 reads CASSYNRANSYEQYF. The CDR3, as DNA: TGTGCCAGCAGTTACAACAGGGCTAACTCCTACGAGCAGTACTTC.

The genes are TRBV4-1 and TRBJ2-1; 10 nucleotides agree with TRBD2. This CDR3 comprises 13 residues. The germline V gene encodes CDR1 MGHRA and CDR2 YSYEKL. The V gene end was trimmed by 1 base and the J gene end by 14 bases; junction bases not matched to a gene: 5. The CDR3, as DNA: TGCGCCAGCAGCCAAGGAAGGAGCGGGGGGGAGTTCTTC. Residues: CASSQGRSGGEFF.

The chain combines TRBV4-1 with TRBJ2-3; a possible D gene is TRBD2 (6 bases). The CDR3 length is 14 residues. Per germline, CDR1 MGHRA and CDR2 YSYEKL. Between the trimmed V and J ends, which lost 4 bases and 5 bases, there was a span of 13 bases. The CDR3, as DNA: TGCGCCAGCAGCCTTAGGGTAGCGGTAGATACGCAGTATTTT. Its translation is CASSLRVAVDTQYF.

The chain joins TRBV6-4 to TRBJ2-2; tentative D call: TRBD2 (6 bases). With 0 bases removed from V and 4 bases from J, the gap between germline ends came to 6 bases. The CDR3 runs to 14 residues. Germline lookup yields CDR1 MRHNA and CDR2 SNTAGT. The chain's CDR3 is CASSDSGGTGELFF. The CDR3 bases are TGTGCCAGCAGTGACTCGGGGGGCACCGGGGAGCTGTTTTTT.